This TCR beta chain comes out of a study of cytomegalovirus exposure and HLA in healthy donors. PCR used 60 Vbeta primers and 13 Jbeta primers. TCRdb's copy holds only in-frame clones and misses some; the assay was immunoSEQ multiplex PCR. The sample lists under 100,000 clones; roughly 80% were seen once. Trimming pared 5 bases from V and 3 bases from J, leaving 11 bases between. CDR1 is LNHDA and CDR2 is SQIVND in the germline V gene (reference sequence). CDR3 size: 13 residues. The chain links TRBV19 to TRBJ2-7, with TRBD1 as a possible D gene (6 bases). The sample taken for sequencing was PBMCs. This TCR was recovered from a boy aged 10-17 years in good health and CMV-seronegative. This CDR3 reads CASSSQGFYEQYF. The CDR3, as DNA: TGTGCCAGTAGTTCACAGGGTTTCTACGAGCAGTACTTC. The whole variable domain, remainder taken from reference TRBV19 and TRBJ2-7, is DGGITQSPKYLFRKEGQNVTLSCEQNLNHDAMYWYRQDPGQGLRLIYYSQIVNDFQKGDIAEGYSVSREKKESFPLTVTSAQKNPTAFYLCASSSQGFYEQYFGPGTRLTVT.